This TCR beta chain originates from a study of cytomegalovirus exposure and HLA in healthy donors. Primers for the PCR totalled 60 Vbeta and 13 Jbeta. Repertoires were generated with immunoSEQ multiplex PCR, while TCRdb's copy carries only in-frame clones and drops some. The sample records roughly 110,000 clones, around four fifths being singletons. The CDR3 length is 14 residues. With 3 bases removed from V and 9 bases from J, the gap between germline ends came to 15 bases. The germline V gene has CDR1 MNHEY and CDR2 SMNVEV (reference sequence). General study findings and limits: Presence/absence analyses assumed roughly uniform sequencing depth across donors. Excluded were some V segments that proved indistinguishable, including TRBV6-2 and TRBV6-3. V- and J-gene trimming in TCR beta was tied to a missense DCLRE1C variant by an analysis performed later.

This clone was observed once. No antigen is known for it. This sequence was found in a young man in good health and CMV-seronegative. Sequencing was done on a sample of PBMCs. The V and J genes are TRBV27 and TRBJ1-5; unclear D gene. CDR3 nucleotides: TGTGCCAGCAGTTTGAACGCAGGCCCTCGGCCCCAGCATTTT. Translation: CASSLNAGPRPQHF.